The 21 T cell receptor beta chains listed next were all sequenced from one sample in a study of type 1 and type 2 diabetes patients. Genomic DNA was the PCR template. Amplification of the beta chain CDR3 used 30 forward and 13 reverse multiplex primers. In TCRdb, the multiplex PCR reads were re-called with MiXCR into one record per CDR3 protein. The table records some 250,000 distinct CDR3 sequences, more than 45% of them present only once. The specimen was peripheral blood mononuclear cells (PBMCs). The receptors originated from a man between 18 and 29 years old with type 2 diabetes.

The table lists this clonotype with a few counts. This rearrangement joins TRBV14 to TRBJ2-2; D gene uncertain. V lost 4 bases, J lost 0 bases, and 12 bases lay in between. The length of the CDR3 is 16 residues. CDR1 is SGHDN, CDR2 FVKESK, per germline. The CDR3 loop reads CASSRSYRSNTGELFF. The CDR3 region has the DNA TGTGCCAGCAGCCGATCCTACCGGTCGAACACCGGGGAGCTGTTTTTT.

As concerns this clonotype: One end of the junction varies from germline; a read error may be responsible. The CDR3 spells CASSLVPQYQETQYF. In DNA, the CDR3 is TGTGCTAGCAGCTTAGTACCTCAGTACCAAGAGACCCAGTACTTC. The rearrangement uses TRBV7-7 and TRBJ2-5; D gene uncertain. The germline CDR1 and CDR2 sequences are SSHAT and FNYEAQ (reference sequence). The CDR3 has 15 residues. The whole variable domain, filled in from reference TRBV7-7 and TRBJ2-5, reads GAGVSQSPRYKVTKRGQDVTLRCDPISSHATLYWYQQALGQGPEFLTYFNYEAQPDKSGLPSDRFSAERPEGSISTLTIQRTEQRDSAMYRCASSLVPQYQETQYFGPGTRLLVL.

The chain joins TRBV5-1 to TRBJ1-1; weak D call: TRBD1 (5 bases). CDR1 and CDR2 (germline): SGHRS, YFSETQ. Deletions cut 0 bases from V and 2 bases from J, with 11 bases between. The CDR3 contains 15 residues. In nucleotides, the CDR3 is TGCGCCAGCAGCTTGGAGGGCAGGGTTAACACTGAAGCTTTCTTT. Its protein is CASSLEGRVNTEAFF.

This clonotype was found a few times. Here the CDR3 DNA reads TGCAGCGTTGAAGGACAGGGAACCTACAATGAGCAGTTCTTC. It yields the protein CSVEGQGTYNEQFF. V and J are TRBV29-1 and TRBJ2-1; 7 bases agree with TRBD1. There are 14 residues in the CDR3. Germline trimming cut 1 base from V and 2 bases from J; bases unmatched to any gene: 2. Germline CDR1 reads SQVTM; CDR2 reads ANQGSEA.

In the case of this clonotype: Just one base apart from a much larger clone, this may be a read error. The V gene is TRBV15, the J gene TRBJ2-5; 7 bases fit TRBD1. Germline CDR1 LNHNV, CDR2 YYDKDF (reference sequence). The CDR3 covers 14 residues. CDR3 DNA sequence: TGTGTCACCAGCAGCGGACAGGCGGCGGAGACCCAGTACTTC. This encodes CVTSSGQAAETQYF. Looking up the rest from reference TRBV15 and TRBJ2-5 gives the full variable domain: DAMVIQNPRYQVTQFGKPVTLSCSQTLNHNVMYWYQQKSSQAPKLLFHYYDKDFNNEADTPDNFQSRRPNTSFCFLDIRSPGLGDTAMYLCVTSSGQAAETQYFGPGTRLLVL.

This clonotype came up a few times. The gene calls are TRBV15 and TRBJ1-2; unclear D gene. V lost 0 bases and J lost 7, with 12 bases in between. Germline assignment: CDR1 LNHNV and CDR2 YYDKDF (reference sequence). This CDR3 is 14 amino acids long. CDR3 DNA sequence: TGTGCCACCAGCAGAGATATAGAGACGCCTGGCTACACCTTC. Amino acid sequence: CATSRDIETPGYTF. Filled out from reference TRBV15 and TRBJ1-2, the complete variable domain reads DAMVIQNPRYQVTQFGKPVTLSCSQTLNHNVMYWYQQKSSQAPKLLFHYYDKDFNNEADTPDNFQSRRPNTSFCFLDIRSPGLGDTAMYLCATSRDIETPGYTFGSGTRLTVV.

This clonotype was seen more than once but under ten times. The chain is built from TRBV11-3 and TRBJ1-1; 7 bases line up with TRBD1. The ends lost 5 bases at V and 4 bases at J; junction bases unmatched: 7. There are 14 residues in the CDR3. Per germline, CDR1 SGHNT and CDR2 YENEEA. The CDR3 DNA follows: TGTGCCAGCAGCCTTACAGGGGTTGCCACTGAAGCTTTCTTT. Translated: CASSLTGVATEAFF.

This chain joins TRBV2 and TRBJ1-6; possibly TRBD1 for D (6 bases). CDR1 SNHLY and CDR2 FYNNEI come from the germline V gene. This CDR3 contains 14 residues. The V end lost 7 bases, the J end lost 9 bases, and 16 bases lay between the germline ends. Here the CDR3 DNA reads TGTGCCAGCACCCAGGGGCCTTCGGGTTCACCCCTCCACTTT. Translated: CASTQGPSGSPLHF.

This chain uses TRBV25-1 with TRBJ1-1; maybe TRBD1 (6 bases). The CDR3 extends over 11 amino acids. Trimming removed 9 bases from V and 11 bases from J, with 16 bases in between. Germline V CDR1 and CDR2: MGHDK, SYGVNS. Written as DNA, the CDR3 is TGTGCCAGAAGGGCGCAGGGGTTGGCTTTCTTT. This sequence encodes CARRAQGLAFF.

The V and J genes are TRBV19 and TRBJ2-3; D is unresolved. V lost 3 bases, J lost 2 bases, and 6 bases lay in between. The CDR3 sequence is 13 residues long. CDR1 is LNHDA and CDR2 is SQIVND in the germline V gene (reference sequence). CDR3 bases: TGTGCCAGTAGTATTCAAGACACAGATACGCAGTATTTT. As protein: CASSIQDTDTQYF.

A remark on this clonotype: A junction end diverges from the germline sequence, so it may reflect a read error. This sequence joins TRBV2 and TRBJ2-2; 7 bases align to TRBD2. CDR1 is SNHLY, CDR2 FYNNEI, per germline. CDR3 length: 14 residues. The CDR3 region is CARSGTTNTGELFF. In DNA, the CDR3 is TGTGCCAGGTCCGGGACTACGAACACCGGGGAGCTATTTTTT.

The chain is built from TRBV20-1 and TRBJ1-1; D uncertain. V was shortened by 0 bases and J by 5 bases, with 7 bases between the two germline ends. The CDR3 spans 12 residues. Germline-derived CDR1 and CDR2 are DFQATT and SNEGSKA (reference sequence). CDR3 protein: CSARDLVTEAFF. CDR3 coding DNA: TGCAGTGCTAGAGATCTGGTGACTGAAGCTTTCTTT.

The gene calls are TRBV7-2 and TRBJ1-2, with 7 bases identical to TRBD1. The V segment lost 3 bases and the J segment 2 bases; nucleotides outside the gene matches: 9. The CDR3 is made up of 16 amino acids. Germline V CDR1 and CDR2: SGHTA, FQGNSA. In DNA form, the CDR3 reads TGTGCCAGCAGCTTCATCGGGACAGAGCAAAACTATGGCTACACCTTC. Protein sequence: CASSFIGTEQNYGYTF.

This clonotype was observed once. V is TRBV27 and J is TRBJ1-6; tentative D call: TRBD1 (5 bases). Germline V gives CDR1 MNHEY, CDR2 SMNVEV (reference sequence). The CDR3 is made up of 17 amino acids. The V gene lost 7 bases and the J gene lost 8 bases, with 24 bases spanning the gap. In nucleotides, the CDR3 is TGTGCCAGCACCCCTTTTACCCACGGACAAGGATATTCACCCCTCCACTTT. This codes for CASTPFTHGQGYSPLHF.

CDR3 sequence reads: CASSFGGQGNSPLHF. The CDR3 nucleotides read TGTGCCAGCAGCTTCGGGGGACAGGGGAATTCACCCCTCCACTTT. The chain employs TRBV5-6 and TRBJ1-6; 10 nucleotides line up with TRBD1. Trimming cost V 2 bases and J 7 bases; bases outside gene matches: 3. Germline values: CDR1 SGHDT, CDR2 YYEEEE. This CDR3 is 15 amino acids long.

The chain employs TRBV2 and TRBJ2-5; D is tentatively TRBD1 or TRBD2 (7 bases each). This CDR3 is built from 14 residues. V dropped 7 bases and J dropped 5 bases, with 17 bases sitting between them. CDR1 SNHLY and CDR2 FYNNEI come from the germline V gene. In DNA, the CDR3 is TGTGCCAGCAAACCAGGGGGGGGCGTTGAGACCCAGTACTTC. Its translation: CASKPGGGVETQYF.

This sequence joins TRBV2 and TRBJ1-1; tentative D call: TRBD1 (6 bases). The CDR3 runs to 12 residues. The V end was cut by 4 bases, the J end by 7 bases, with 10 bases between. CDR1 is SNHLY, CDR2 FYNNEI, per germline. This chain's CDR3 is CASSATTGEAFF. Here the CDR3 DNA reads TGTGCCAGCAGTGCGACGACAGGTGAAGCTTTCTTT.

The chain has TRBV19 and TRBJ2-1; 11 positions agree with TRBD2. CDR1 LNHDA and CDR2 SQIVND come from the germline V gene (reference sequence). The CDR3 runs 18 residues. The ends lost 7 bases at V and 0 bases at J; junction bases unmatched: 11. The CDR3 loop is CASMGAGLADYSYNEQFF. The CDR3 DNA reads TGTGCCAGTATGGGGGCGGGACTAGCGGATTACTCCTACAATGAGCAGTTCTTC. Full variable domain (remainder filled in from reference TRBV19 and TRBJ2-1): DGGITQSPKYLFRKEGQNVTLSCEQNLNHDAMYWYRQDPGQGLRLIYYSQIVNDFQKGDIAEGYSVSREKKESFPLTVTSAQKNPTAFYLCASMGAGLADYSYNEQFFGPGTRLTVL.

This clonotype was counted ten times or more. The chain combines TRBV15 with TRBJ1-2; 8 bases match TRBD1. This CDR3 has 16 residues. J was trimmed by 8 bases and V by 0 bases; bases with no gene match: 11. Looked up from germline, CDR1 is LNHNV and CDR2 is YYDKDF (reference sequence). The CDR3 coding sequence is TGTGCCACCAGCAGAGACAGGACAGGGAAGCCTCGGGGCTACACCTTC. Encoded protein: CATSRDRTGKPRGYTF.

This clonotype was seen a few times. The V call is TRBV19, the J call TRBJ2-2; D may correspond to TRBD1 or TRBD2 (5 bases each). Germline V lookup: CDR1 LNHDA, CDR2 SQIVND (reference sequence). The CDR3 totals 13 residues. V was cut by 7 bases and J by 3 bases, with 9 bases left in between. The CDR3 coding sequence is TGTGCCAGTAATAGAGGGGACACCGGGGAGCTGTTTTTT. Residues: CASNRGDTGELFF.

J is TRBJ2-7 and V is TRBV9; no firm D call. CDR3 size: 13 residues. V lost 2 bases and J lost 7, with 13 bases in between. The germline V gene has CDR1 SGDLS and CDR2 YYNGEE. The CDR3 here is CASSVTLGGEQYF. Written as DNA, the CDR3 is TGTGCCAGCAGCGTTACGCTAGGTGGGGAGCAGTACTTC. The entire variable domain, with the rest obtained from reference TRBV9 and TRBJ2-7, is as follows: DSGVTQTPKHLITATGQRVTLRCSPRSGDLSVYWYQQSLDQGLQFLIQYYNGEERAKGNILERFSAQQFPDLHSELNLSSLELGDSALYFCASSVTLGGEQYFGPGTRLTVT.